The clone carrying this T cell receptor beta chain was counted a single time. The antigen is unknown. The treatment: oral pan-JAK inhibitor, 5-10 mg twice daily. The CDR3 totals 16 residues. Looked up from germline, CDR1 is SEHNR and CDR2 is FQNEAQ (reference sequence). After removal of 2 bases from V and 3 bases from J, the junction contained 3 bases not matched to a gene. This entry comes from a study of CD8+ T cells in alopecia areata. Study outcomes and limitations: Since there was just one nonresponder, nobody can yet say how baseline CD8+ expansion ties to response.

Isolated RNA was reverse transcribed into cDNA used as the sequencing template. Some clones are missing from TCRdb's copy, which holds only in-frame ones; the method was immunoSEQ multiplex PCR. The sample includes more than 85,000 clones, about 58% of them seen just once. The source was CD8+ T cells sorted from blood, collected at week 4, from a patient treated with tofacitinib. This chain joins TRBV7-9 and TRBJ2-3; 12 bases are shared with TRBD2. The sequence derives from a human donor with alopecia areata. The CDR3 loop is CASSLPTSGRTDTQYF. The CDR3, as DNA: TGTGCCAGCAGCTTACCTACTAGCGGGAGGACAGATACGCAGTATTTT.